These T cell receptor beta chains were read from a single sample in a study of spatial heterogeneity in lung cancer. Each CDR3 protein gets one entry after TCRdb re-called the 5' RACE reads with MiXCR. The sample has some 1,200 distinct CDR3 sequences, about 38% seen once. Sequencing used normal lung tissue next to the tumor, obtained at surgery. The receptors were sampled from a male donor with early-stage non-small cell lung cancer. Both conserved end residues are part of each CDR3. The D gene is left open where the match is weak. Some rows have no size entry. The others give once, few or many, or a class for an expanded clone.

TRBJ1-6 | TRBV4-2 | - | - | TGTGCCAGCAGCCAAGATCAAGCGGGGGGTAATTCACCCCTCCACTTT | CASSQDQAGGNSPLHF
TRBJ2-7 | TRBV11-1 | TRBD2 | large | TGTGCCAGCAGTGACGTGGGAGCGGGGGCCCTCTACGAGCAGTACTTC | CASSDVGAGALYEQYF
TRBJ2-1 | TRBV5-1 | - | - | TGCGCCAGCAGCTTGGGTCTGAACTACAATGAGCAGTTCTTC | CASSLGLNYNEQFF
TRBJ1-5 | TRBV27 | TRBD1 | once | TGTGCCAGCAGAGCCACAGGGGGAAGGGGCCATCAGCCCCAGCATTTT | CASRATGGRGHQPQHF
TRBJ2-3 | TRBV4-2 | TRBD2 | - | TGTGCCAGCAGCCTTGCTAGCGGGGGCCCCCCCACAGATACGCAGTATTTT | CASSLASGGPPTDTQYF
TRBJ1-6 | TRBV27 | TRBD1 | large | TGTGCCAGCAGTCTCGGGACAGACAGCAATTCACCCCTCCACTTT | CASSLGTDSNSPLHF
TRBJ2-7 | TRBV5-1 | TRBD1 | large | TGCGCCAGCAGCTGGGACAGGCGGACCAAAACCTACGAGCAGTACTTC | CASSWDRRTKTYEQYF
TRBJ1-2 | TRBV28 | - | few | TGTGCCAGCAGTTCACCCTCGGAGGGCTACACCTTC | CASSSPSEGYTF
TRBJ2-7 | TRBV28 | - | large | TGTGCCAGCAGTTTATTAGGGGGGGCCCTCTACGAGCAGTACTTC | CASSLLGGALYEQYF
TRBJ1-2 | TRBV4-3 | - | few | TGCGCCAGCAGCCAATACGACAGCCACAAAGGGGGCTACACCTTC | CASSQYDSHKGGYTF
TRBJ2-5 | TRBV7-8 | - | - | TGTGCCAGCAACCGGGGAAGAGAGACCCAGTACTTC | CASNRGRETQYF
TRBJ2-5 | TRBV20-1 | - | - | TGCAGTGCTAGGAGGGGGACCCAAGAGACCCAGTACTTC | CSARRGTQETQYF
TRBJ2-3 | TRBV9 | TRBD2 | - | TGTGCCAGCGCCGGGACTAGCGCCAAAGATACGCAGTATTTT | CASAGTSAKDTQYF
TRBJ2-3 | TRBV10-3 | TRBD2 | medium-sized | TGTGCCATCAGCCTTAGCGGGGGAGCACGCGATACGCAGTATTTT | CAISLSGGARDTQYF
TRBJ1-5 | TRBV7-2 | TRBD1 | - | TGTGCCAGCAGCTTTGCTAGACAGGGGGATCAGCCCCAGCATTTT | CASSFARQGDQPQHF
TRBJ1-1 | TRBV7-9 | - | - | TGTGCCAGCAGCAGAGGGCAGGTCCGCACTGAAGCTTTCTTT | CASSRGQVRTEAFF
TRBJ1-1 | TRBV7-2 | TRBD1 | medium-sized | TGTGCCAGCAGCCCTCAGGGGGCGCCCACTGAAGCTTTCTTT | CASSPQGAPTEAFF
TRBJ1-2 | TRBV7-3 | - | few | TGTGCCAGCAGCCCCGGACACCTGGGGGATGGTGGCTACACCTTC | CASSPGHLGDGGYTF
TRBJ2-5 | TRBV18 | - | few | TGTGCCAGCTCACCACTAAGAGAAGAGACCCAGTACTTC | CASSPLREETQYF
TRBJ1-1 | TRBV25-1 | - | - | TGTGCCAGCAGACAGGGACTCACTGAAGCTTTCTTT | CASRQGLTEAFF
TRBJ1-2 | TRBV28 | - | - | TGTGCCAGCAGTTTTGGGGCCATTATCCTCTATGGCTACACCTTC | CASSFGAIILYGYTF
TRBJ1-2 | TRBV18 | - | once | TGTGCCAGCTCACCGGGCCGCGGCTACACCTTC | CASSPGRGYTF
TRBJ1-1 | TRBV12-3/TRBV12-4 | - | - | TGTGCCAGCAGCGGTCAGGGAACTGAAGCTTTCTTT | CASSGQGTEAFF
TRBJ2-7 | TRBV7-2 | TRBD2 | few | TGTGCCAGCAGCTTAGATCCTAGCGGGGTCTACGAGCAGTACTTC | CASSLDPSGVYEQYF
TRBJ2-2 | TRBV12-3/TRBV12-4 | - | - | TGTGCCAGCAGTTCGACGAACACCGGGGAGCTGTTTTTT | CASSSTNTGELFF
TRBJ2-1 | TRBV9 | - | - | TGTGCCAGCAGCGTAGGGGGGGGCCCCCCCTACAATGAGCAGTTCTTC | CASSVGGGPPYNEQFF
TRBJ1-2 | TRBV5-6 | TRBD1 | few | TGTGCCAGTCACACCGGGACAGGGAGTGGCTACACCTTC | CASHTGTGSGYTF
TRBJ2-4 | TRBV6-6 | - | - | TGTGCCAGCAGTTACAATTCAAAAAACATTCAGTACTTC | CASSYNSKNIQYF
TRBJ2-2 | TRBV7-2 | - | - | TGTGCCAGCAGCCCGCTAGCGTTGGGCGGGGAGCTGTTTTTT | CASSPLALGGELFF
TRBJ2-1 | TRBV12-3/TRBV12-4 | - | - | TGTGCCAGCAGTTTGATCGGGGGGCTCAATGAGCAGTTCTTC | CASSLIGGLNEQFF
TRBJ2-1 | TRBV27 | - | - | TGTGCCAGCAGCCGACTAGGCGGTGCCTACAATGAGCAGTTCTTC | CASSRLGGAYNEQFF
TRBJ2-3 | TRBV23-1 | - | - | TGCGCCAGCAGTCAATCTGGGACGAATACGCAGTATTTT | CASSQSGTNTQYF